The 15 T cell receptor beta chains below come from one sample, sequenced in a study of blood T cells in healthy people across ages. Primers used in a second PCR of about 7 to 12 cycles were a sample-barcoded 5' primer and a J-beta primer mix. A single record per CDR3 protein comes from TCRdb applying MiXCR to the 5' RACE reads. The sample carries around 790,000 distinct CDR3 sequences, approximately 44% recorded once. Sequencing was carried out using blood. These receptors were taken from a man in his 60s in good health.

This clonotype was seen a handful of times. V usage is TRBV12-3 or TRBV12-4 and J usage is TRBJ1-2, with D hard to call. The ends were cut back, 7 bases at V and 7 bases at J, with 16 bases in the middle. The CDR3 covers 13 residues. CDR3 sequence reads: CASITESGSGYTF. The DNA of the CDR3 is TGTGCCAGCATCACCGAAAGTGGTAGTGGCTACACCTTC.

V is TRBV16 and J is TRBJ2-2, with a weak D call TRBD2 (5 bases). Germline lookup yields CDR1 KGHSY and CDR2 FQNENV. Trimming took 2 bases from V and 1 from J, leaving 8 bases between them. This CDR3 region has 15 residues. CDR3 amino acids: CASSQEGGNTGELFF. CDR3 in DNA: TGTGCCAGCAGCCAAGAGGGCGGGAACACCGGGGAGCTGTTTTTT.

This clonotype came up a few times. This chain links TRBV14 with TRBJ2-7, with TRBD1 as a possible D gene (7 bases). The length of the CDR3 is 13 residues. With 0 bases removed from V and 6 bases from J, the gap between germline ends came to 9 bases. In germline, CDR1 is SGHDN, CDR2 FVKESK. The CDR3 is CASSQDRGAEQYF. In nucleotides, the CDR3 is TGTGCCAGCAGCCAAGACAGGGGGGCCGAGCAGTACTTC.

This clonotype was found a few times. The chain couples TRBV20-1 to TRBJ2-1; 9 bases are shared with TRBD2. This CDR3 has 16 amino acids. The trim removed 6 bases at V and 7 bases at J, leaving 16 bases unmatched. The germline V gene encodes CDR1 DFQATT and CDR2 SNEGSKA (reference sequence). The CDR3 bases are TGCAGTGCCGGAGCTGCGGGCAAGCGGGGGGTAAATGAGCAGTTCTTC. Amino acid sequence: CSAGAAGKRGVNEQFF.

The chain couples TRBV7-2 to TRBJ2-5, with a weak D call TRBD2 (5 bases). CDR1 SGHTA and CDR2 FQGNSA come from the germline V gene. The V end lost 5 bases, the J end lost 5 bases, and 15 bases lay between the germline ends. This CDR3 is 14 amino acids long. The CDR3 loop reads CASSHPAGVETQYF. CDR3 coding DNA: TGTGCCAGCAGCCACCCGGCCGGGGTTGAGACCCAGTACTTC.

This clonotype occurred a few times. The CDR3 DNA reads as TGTGCCAGCAGCCCGCGCCTGGGGTTTGCTGAAGCTTTCTTT. Translation gives CASSPRLGFAEAFF. The chain employs TRBV9 and TRBJ1-1, with D uncertain. CDR1 is SGDLS, CDR2 YYNGEE, per germline. The length of the CDR3 is 14 residues. V lost 4 bases to trimming and J lost 6 bases, with 16 bases between them.

The CDR3 sequence: CASSLERNIQPQHF. The CDR3 nucleotides are TGTGCCAGCAGCTTAGAGCGGAATATCCAGCCCCAGCATTTT. The rearrangement joins TRBV7-2 to TRBJ1-5; D uncertain. V gave up 1 base and J gave up 7 bases, with 11 bases separating them. Germline CDR1 is SGHTA and CDR2 is FQGNSA. The CDR3 length is 14 residues.

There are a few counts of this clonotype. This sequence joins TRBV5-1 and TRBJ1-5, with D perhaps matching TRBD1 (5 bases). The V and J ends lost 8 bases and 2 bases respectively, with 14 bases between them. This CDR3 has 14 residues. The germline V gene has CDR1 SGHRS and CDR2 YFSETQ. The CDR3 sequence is CASSEGSGNQPQHF. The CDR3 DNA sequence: TGCGCCAGTTCCGAGGGGTCGGGCAATCAGCCCCAGCATTTT.

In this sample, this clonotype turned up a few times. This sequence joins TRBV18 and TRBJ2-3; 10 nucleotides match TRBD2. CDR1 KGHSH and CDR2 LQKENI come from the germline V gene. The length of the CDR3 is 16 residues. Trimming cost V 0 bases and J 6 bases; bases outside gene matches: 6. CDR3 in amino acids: CASSPPVLAGADTQYF. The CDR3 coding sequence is TGTGCCAGCTCACCACCCGTTCTAGCGGGGGCGGATACGCAGTATTTT.

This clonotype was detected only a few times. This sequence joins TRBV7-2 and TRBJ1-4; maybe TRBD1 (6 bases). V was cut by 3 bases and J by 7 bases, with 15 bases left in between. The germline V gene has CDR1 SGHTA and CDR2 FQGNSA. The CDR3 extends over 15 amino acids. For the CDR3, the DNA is TGTGCCAGCAGCTTTATGGGGGGCCTGGGTGAAAAACTGTTTTTT. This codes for CASSFMGGLGEKLFF.

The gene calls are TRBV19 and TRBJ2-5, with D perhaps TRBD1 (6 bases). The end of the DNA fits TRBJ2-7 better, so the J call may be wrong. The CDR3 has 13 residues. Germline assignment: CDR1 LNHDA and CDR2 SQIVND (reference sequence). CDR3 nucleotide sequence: TGTGCCAGTAGTACCCAGGGGAAGGGCGAGCAGTACTTC. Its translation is CASSTQGKGEQYF.

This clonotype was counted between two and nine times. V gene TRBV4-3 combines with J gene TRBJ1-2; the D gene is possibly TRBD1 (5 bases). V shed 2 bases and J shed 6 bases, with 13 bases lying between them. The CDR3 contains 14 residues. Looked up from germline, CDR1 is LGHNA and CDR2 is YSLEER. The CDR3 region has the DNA TGCGCCAGCAGCCAAAGTGTGCAGGGCAATGGCTACACCTTC. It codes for CASSQSVQGNGYTF.

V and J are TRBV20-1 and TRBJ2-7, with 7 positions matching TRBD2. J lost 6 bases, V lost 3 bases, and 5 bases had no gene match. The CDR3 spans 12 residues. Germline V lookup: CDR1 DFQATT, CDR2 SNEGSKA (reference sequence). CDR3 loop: CSASGGGREQYF. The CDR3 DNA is TGCAGTGCTAGCGGGGGAGGGCGCGAGCAGTACTTC.

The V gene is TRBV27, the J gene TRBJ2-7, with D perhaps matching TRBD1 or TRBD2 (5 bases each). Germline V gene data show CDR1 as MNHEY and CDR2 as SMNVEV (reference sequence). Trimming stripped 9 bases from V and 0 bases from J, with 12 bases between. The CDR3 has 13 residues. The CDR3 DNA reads TGTGCCAGTGGGACCTTACCCTCCTACGAGCAGTACTTC. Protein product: CASGTLPSYEQYF.

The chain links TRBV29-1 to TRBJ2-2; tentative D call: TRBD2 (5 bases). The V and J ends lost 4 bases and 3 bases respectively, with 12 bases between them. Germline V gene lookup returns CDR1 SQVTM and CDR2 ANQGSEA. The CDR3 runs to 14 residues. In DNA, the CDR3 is TGCAGCGTTGGGACTCGGGCCTACACCGGGGAGCTGTTTTTT. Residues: CSVGTRAYTGELFF.